This T cell receptor (beta chain) was sequenced during a study of blood T cell repertoires in COVID-19. Across the study: COVID-19 samples collected from the United States, Italy and Spain covered acute and convalescent phases.

The V gene's germline CDR1 is PRHDT and CDR2 FYEKMQ (reference sequence). Losses at the gene ends were 5 bases for V and 1 base for J; bases not matched to a gene: 9. This CDR3 contains 17 residues. Authors' data handling: For nucleated cells, counts were estimated from reference gene primer amplification. Profiled with immunoSEQ multiplex PCR; TCRdb holds only in-frame clones, not every one. That table furnishes V, J and clone size, whereas the DNA furnished D and trimming. The sample shows about 200,000 clones, around 85% of them seen only once. Seattle cases were enrolled at active infection and followed longitudinally.

This sequence was found in an older woman with COVID-19, enrolled during active disease. The sequencing input was peripheral blood. J is TRBJ1-2 and V is TRBV13; 11 nucleotides line up with TRBD1. The DNA for the CDR3 is TGTGCCAGCAGCCCCGCTCCGGGACAGGGGGTTAACTATGGCTACACCTTC. Protein sequence: CASSPAPGQGVNYGYTF.